The 3 T cell receptor beta chains reported below all come from one sample, sequenced in a study of blood T cell repertoires in COVID-19. TCRdb's copy holds only in-frame clones and misses some; the assay was immunoSEQ multiplex PCR. The data show around 200,000 clones, with 86% seen just once and around 5% held by the top ten. The sequenced sample consisted of PBMCs or T cells enriched from blood (not recorded which). The receptors come from a man aged 35 to 55 with acute COVID-19.

This chain uses TRBV7-3 with TRBJ2-5, with D perhaps TRBD1 (7 bases). Germline V gene data show CDR1 as SGHTA and CDR2 as FQGTGA. Between the trimmed V and J ends, which lost 4 bases and 4 bases, there was a span of 19 bases. The CDR3 has 16 amino acids. As DNA, the CDR3 is TGTGCCAGCAGCTCGTCCGTCAGGGGGGCGGGAGAGACCCAGTACTTC. Its translation: CASSSSVRGAGETQYF.

This chain links TRBV5-1 with TRBJ2-1; 10 positions agree with TRBD2. J was trimmed by 6 bases and V by 3 bases; bases with no gene match: 9. CDR1 is SGHRS, CDR2 YFSETQ, per germline. The CDR3 contains 16 residues. Written as DNA, the CDR3 is TGCGCCAGCAGCTGGGGGACTAGCGCTACTTCCAATGAGCAGTTCTTC. This gives the protein CASSWGTSATSNEQFF. Combining the CDR3 with reference TRBV5-1 and TRBJ2-1 gives the whole variable domain KAGVTQTPRYLIKTRGQQVTLSCSPISGHRSVSWYQQTPGQGLQFLFEYFSETQRNKGNFPGRFSGRQFSNSRSEMNVSTLELGDSALYLCASSWGTSATSNEQFFGPGTRLTVL.

J is TRBJ2-7 and V is TRBV4-3; TRBD2 agrees at 11 bases. V lost 4 bases, J lost 2 bases, and 7 bases stayed unmatched. Looked up from germline, CDR1 is LGHNA and CDR2 is YSLEER. This CDR3 has 16 amino acids. CDR3 sequence (DNA): TGCGCCAGCAGCCCCCAACTAGCGGGAGTTCCCTACGAGCAGTACTTC. It is translated as CASSPQLAGVPYEQYF.